These 20 T cell receptor beta chains came from one sample sequenced in a study of blood T cell repertoires in COVID-19. Profiled with immunoSEQ multiplex PCR; TCRdb holds only in-frame clones, not every one. The sample has tens of thousands of clones, roughly 86% seen once; the top ten hold about 17%. Sequences were obtained from peripheral blood. The receptors stem from a man aged 40-49 years with COVID-19, enrolled during active disease.

This clone was seen only a few times. The chain recombines TRBV7-6 with TRBJ2-7; the match to TRBD1 covers 10 bases. The CDR3 loop spans 15 amino acids. The germline CDR1 and CDR2 sequences are SGHVS and FNYEAQ. V was pared by 3 bases and J by 0 bases, with 2 bases of the junction left unmatched. The CDR3 sequence is CASSFGTGASYEQYF. CDR3 DNA sequence: TGTGCCAGCAGCTTCGGGACAGGGGCCTCCTACGAGCAGTACTTC.

This chain joins TRBV28 and TRBJ1-5; 7 bases are shared with TRBD1. The trim removed 6 bases at V and 5 bases at J, leaving 4 bases unmatched. The CDR3 is 13 amino acids. Germline V gives CDR1 MDHEN, CDR2 SYDVKM. The CDR3 region has the DNA TGTGCCAGCAGGTTAACAGGGGATCAGCCCCAGCATTTT. It codes for CASRLTGDQPQHF.

The V and J genes are TRBV6-5 and TRBJ2-1; TRBD1 aligns across 8 bases. Germline V CDR1 and CDR2: MNHEY, SVGAGI. The CDR3 totals 15 residues. With V trimmed by 7 bases and J by 7 bases, 12 bases remained unmatched. DNA for the CDR3: TGTGCCAGCATCCGGACAGGGAACTTGGGGAATGAGCAGTTCTTC. It codes for CASIRTGNLGNEQFF.

V usage is TRBV5-1 and J usage is TRBJ2-7; TRBD1 is a possible D gene (6 bases). Germline CDR1 reads SGHRS; CDR2 reads YFSETQ. The V end was cut by 5 bases, the J end by 7 bases, with 19 bases between. This CDR3 is built from 14 residues. CDR3 coding DNA: TGCGCCAGCAGTTATAGGACAGAGGCAGGGGAGCAGTACTTC. It encodes CASSYRTEAGEQYF. Full variable domain (missing parts from reference TRBV5-1 and TRBJ2-7): KAGVTQTPRYLIKTRGQQVTLSCSPISGHRSVSWYQQTPGQGLQFLFEYFSETQRNKGNFPGRFSGRQFSNSRSEMNVSTLELGDSALYLCASSYRTEAGEQYFGPGTRLTVT.

The chain carries TRBV30 and TRBJ1-5, with D unresolved. The CDR3 totals 14 residues. CDR1 and CDR2 (germline): GTSNPN, SVGIG (reference sequence). Trimming took off 2 bases at V and 4 bases at J, with 12 bases between the two ends. The CDR3 DNA follows: TGTGCCTGGAGTCTTGGGCTGCGAAATCAGCCCCAGCATTTT. Translation gives CAWSLGLRNQPQHF.

This chain joins TRBV29-1 and TRBJ1-1, with D uncertain. Trimming removed 7 bases from V and 6 bases from J, with 6 bases in between. The CDR3 is made up of 9 amino acids. Germline CDR1 and CDR2: SQVTM and ANQGSEA. The CDR3 spells CSGSPEAFF. DNA for the CDR3: TGCAGCGGTTCTCCTGAAGCTTTCTTT. Full variable domain (rest looked up from reference TRBV29-1 and TRBJ1-1): SAVISQKPSRDICQRGTSLTIQCQVDSQVTMMFWYRQQPGQSLTLIATANQGSEATYESGFVIDKFPISRPNLTFSTLTVSNMSPEDSSIYLCSGSPEAFFGQGTRLTVV.

This clone was detected once. The gene calls are TRBV5-6 and TRBJ1-2; 12 bases map to TRBD1. Germline V lookup: CDR1 SGHDT, CDR2 YYEEEE. V trimming: 3 bases; J trimming: 7 bases; junction bases outside the gene matches: 13. This CDR3 spans 17 amino acids. Here the CDR3 DNA reads TGTGCCAGCAGCTCTACTAACGCGGGACAGGGGGCTAGTGGCTACACCTTC. The encoded protein is CASSSTNAGQGASGYTF.

Here the CDR3 DNA reads TGTGCCAGCAGCGATGACAGTGCTAATGAAAAACTGTTTTTT. This sequence encodes CASSDDSANEKLFF. The chain links TRBV3-1 (or the pseudogene TRBV3-2) to TRBJ1-4; D perhaps matches TRBD1 (5 bases). V lost 5 bases and J lost 3, with 10 bases in between. The CDR3 is made up of 14 amino acids. From germline, CDR1 is LGHDT and CDR2 YNNKEL (reference sequence).

The CDR3 loop is CASSLGTSGGPDTQYF. CDR3 bases: TGTGCCAGCAGTTTGGGGACGAGCGGGGGGCCAGATACGCAGTATTTT. This rearrangement joins TRBV27 to TRBJ2-3, with TRBD2 identical over 9 bases. The germline V gene encodes CDR1 MNHEY and CDR2 SMNVEV (reference sequence). This CDR3 spans 16 amino acids. J gave up 4 bases and V 3 bases, and 8 bases lay outside the gene matches.

The chain links TRBV19 to TRBJ2-3; weak D call: TRBD1 (5 bases). Trimming cost V 3 bases and J 3 bases, with 10 bases left between them. The CDR3 consists of 14 residues. Germline V gene lookup returns CDR1 LNHDA and CDR2 SQIVND (reference sequence). The CDR3 spells CASSMSSGTDTQYF. For the CDR3, the DNA is TGTGCCAGTAGTATGTCCTCAGGGACAGATACGCAGTATTTT.

V and J are TRBV6-1 and TRBJ1-5; D ambiguous. With 2 bases removed from V and 6 bases from J, the gap between germline ends came to 8 bases. The CDR3 extends over 13 amino acids. Germline CDR1 MNHNS, CDR2 SASEGT. Here the CDR3 DNA reads TGTGCCAGCAGTGAAATCACTTCTCAGCCCCAGCATTTT. Its translation: CASSEITSQPQHF.

The rearrangement links TRBV6-6 to TRBJ2-1; 10 bases line up with TRBD2. The V gene's germline CDR1 is MNHNY and CDR2 SVGAGI (reference sequence). The CDR3 runs 13 residues. Trimming took 6 bases from V and 5 from J; bases not matched to a gene: 1. The CDR3 protein is CASSLAGDNEQFF. The CDR3 DNA sequence: TGTGCCAGCAGCCTAGCGGGGGACAATGAGCAGTTCTTC.

This clone was seen more than once but under ten times. CDR3 region: CASNEVTENSPLHF. CDR3 nucleotide sequence: TGTGCCAGCAACGAAGTGACAGAAAATTCACCCCTCCACTTT. V and J are TRBV3-1 (or the pseudogene TRBV3-2) and TRBJ1-6; maybe TRBD1 (5 bases). Germline V gene data show CDR1 as LGHDT and CDR2 as YNNKEL (reference sequence). With 7 bases removed from V and 7 bases from J, the gap between germline ends came to 14 bases. This CDR3 contains 14 residues.

The rearrangement links TRBV19 to TRBJ1-2; 8 nucleotides line up with TRBD1. The V gene end was trimmed by 11 bases and the J gene end by 4 bases; junction bases not matched to a gene: 9. Per germline, CDR1 LNHDA and CDR2 SQIVND (reference sequence). CDR3 length equals 13 residues. The CDR3 reads CAGSGQGGYGYTF. The CDR3 nucleotides read TGTGCCGGTTCTGGACAGGGCGGCTATGGCTACACCTTC.

The rearrangement joins TRBV6-2 or TRBV6-3 to TRBJ2-1; a weak D match, TRBD2 (7 bases). The CDR3 length is 12 residues. With 6 bases removed from V and 13 bases from J, the gap between germline ends came to 16 bases. CDR1 and CDR2 (germline): MNHEY, SVGEGT. The CDR3: CASSVEGGQQFF. CDR3 coding DNA: TGTGCCAGCAGCGTTGAGGGGGGGCAACAGTTCTTC.

The chain uses TRBV7-6 and TRBJ1-1; TRBD1 matches 8 bases. The CDR3 is made up of 15 amino acids. CDR1 is SGHVS and CDR2 is FNYEAQ in the germline V gene. After removal of 5 bases from V and 5 bases from J, the junction contained 10 bases not matched to a gene. The CDR3 coding sequence is TGTGCCAGCAGCGTCTCAGGGGGCGCGAGGACTGAAGCTTTCTTT. Translating it yields CASSVSGGARTEAFF.

The rearrangement links TRBV27 to TRBJ1-2; no definite D call. This CDR3 comprises 15 residues. V was pared by 2 bases and J by 3 bases, with 13 bases between. Per the germline V gene, CDR1 is MNHEY and CDR2 is SMNVEV (reference sequence). In DNA, the CDR3 is TGTGCCAGCAGTTTAGTCGGTCCTCAAGACTATGGCTACACCTTC. Its protein is CASSLVGPQDYGYTF.

This clone was seen repeatedly, ten times or more. The chain uses TRBV7-9 and TRBJ2-7; TRBD2 matches at 10 bases. The CDR3 has 14 residues. V was clipped by 2 bases and J by 7 bases; unmatched bases: 5. Germline V gene sequence: CDR1 SEHNR, CDR2 FQNEAQ (reference sequence). The CDR3 region has the DNA TGTGCCAGCAGCTTAAGAGGGGGACTAGCGGAGCAGTACTTC. It translates to CASSLRGGLAEQYF.

The gene calls are TRBV5-1 and TRBJ1-4, with D uncertain. The V gene's germline CDR1 is SGHRS and CDR2 YFSETQ. The CDR3 is made up of 15 amino acids. Trimming stripped 4 bases from V and 0 bases from J, with 10 bases between. CDR3 loop: CASSNPEATNEKLFF. The DNA for the CDR3 is TGCGCCAGCAGCAATCCAGAAGCAACTAATGAAAAACTGTTTTTT.

The rearrangement uses TRBV7-8 and TRBJ1-5, with TRBD1 identical over 7 bases. The CDR3 runs to 15 residues. V was pared by 1 base and J by 1 base, with 1 base of the junction left unmatched. Germline V gives CDR1 SGHVS, CDR2 FQNEAQ. The CDR3 sequence: CASSLGQGSNQPQHF. As DNA, the CDR3 is TGTGCCAGCAGCTTAGGACAGGGAAGCAATCAGCCCCAGCATTTT.